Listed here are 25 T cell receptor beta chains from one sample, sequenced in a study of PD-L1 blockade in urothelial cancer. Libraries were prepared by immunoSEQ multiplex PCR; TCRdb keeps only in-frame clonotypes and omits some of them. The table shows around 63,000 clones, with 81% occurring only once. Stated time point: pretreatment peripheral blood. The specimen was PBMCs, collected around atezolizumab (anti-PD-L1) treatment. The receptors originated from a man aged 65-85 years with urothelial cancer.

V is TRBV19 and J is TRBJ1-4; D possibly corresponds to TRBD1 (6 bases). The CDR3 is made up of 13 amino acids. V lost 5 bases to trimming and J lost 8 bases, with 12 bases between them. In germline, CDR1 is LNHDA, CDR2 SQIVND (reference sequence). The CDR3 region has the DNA TGTGCCAGTAGTTCAGGGGTAGGCGAAAAACTGTTTTTT. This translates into CASSSGVGEKLFF.

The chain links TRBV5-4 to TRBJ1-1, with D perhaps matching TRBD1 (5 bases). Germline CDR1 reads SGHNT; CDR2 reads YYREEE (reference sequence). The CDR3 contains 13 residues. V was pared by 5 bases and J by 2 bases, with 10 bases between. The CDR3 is CASRAGPNTEAFF. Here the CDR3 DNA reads TGTGCCAGCAGGGCAGGGCCAAACACTGAAGCTTTCTTT.

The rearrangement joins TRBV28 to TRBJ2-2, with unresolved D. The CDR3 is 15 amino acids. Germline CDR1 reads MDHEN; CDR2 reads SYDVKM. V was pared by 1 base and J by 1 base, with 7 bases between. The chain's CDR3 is CASSLLTVNTGELFF. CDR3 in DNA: TGTGCCAGCAGTTTATTAACGGTGAACACCGGGGAGCTGTTTTTT.

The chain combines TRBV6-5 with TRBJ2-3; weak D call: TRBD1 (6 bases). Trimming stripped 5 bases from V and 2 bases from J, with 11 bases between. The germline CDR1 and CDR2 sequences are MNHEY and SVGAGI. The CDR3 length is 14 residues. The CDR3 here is CASSSGQFTDTQYF. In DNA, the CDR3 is TGTGCCAGCAGTAGCGGACAGTTCACAGATACGCAGTATTTT.

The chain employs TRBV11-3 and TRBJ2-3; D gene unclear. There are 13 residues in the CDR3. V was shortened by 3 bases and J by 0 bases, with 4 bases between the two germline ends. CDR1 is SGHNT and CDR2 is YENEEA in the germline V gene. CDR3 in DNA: TGTGCCAGCAGCTTCCCTAGCACAGATACGCAGTATTTT. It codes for CASSFPSTDTQYF.

The DNA for the CDR3 is TGTGCCAGCAGCTTAGCGGTAGCGGGAGTTTCAACAGATACGCAGTATTTT. This translates into CASSLAVAGVSTDTQYF. The V call is TRBV7-2, the J call TRBJ2-3, with 9 bases that match TRBD2. Germline V gene data show CDR1 as SGHTA and CDR2 as FQGNSA. The V and J ends lost 0 bases and 3 bases, in that order; junction bases with no gene match: 7. CDR3 size: 17 residues.

Written as DNA, the CDR3 is TGTGCCTGGAGGGTGACAGGGGACACTGAAGCTTTCTTT. Its translation is CAWRVTGDTEAFF. The chain has TRBV30 and TRBJ1-1; 8 nucleotides match TRBD1. V was pared by 3 bases and J by 3 bases, with 3 bases of the junction left unmatched. Germline-derived CDR1 and CDR2 are GTSNPN and SVGIG (reference sequence). This CDR3 contains 13 residues.

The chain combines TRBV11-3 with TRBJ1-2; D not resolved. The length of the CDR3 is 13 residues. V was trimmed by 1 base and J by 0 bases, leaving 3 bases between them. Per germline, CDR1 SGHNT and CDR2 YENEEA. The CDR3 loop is CASSLGANYGYTF. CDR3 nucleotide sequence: TGTGCCAGCAGCTTAGGAGCTAACTATGGCTACACCTTC.

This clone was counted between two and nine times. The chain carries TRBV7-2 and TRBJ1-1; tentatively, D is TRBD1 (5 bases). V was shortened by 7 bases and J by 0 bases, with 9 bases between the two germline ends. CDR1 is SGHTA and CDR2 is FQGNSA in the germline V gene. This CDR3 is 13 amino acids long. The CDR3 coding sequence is TGTGCCAGCAAAAACAGGATGAACACTGAAGCTTTCTTT. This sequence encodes CASKNRMNTEAFF.

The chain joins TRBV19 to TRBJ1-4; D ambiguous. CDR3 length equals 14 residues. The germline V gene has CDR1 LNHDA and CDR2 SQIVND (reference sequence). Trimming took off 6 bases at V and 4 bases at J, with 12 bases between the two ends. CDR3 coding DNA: TGTGCCAGTAGGCGACCTGGAGGTAATGAAAAACTGTTTTTT. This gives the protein CASRRPGGNEKLFF.

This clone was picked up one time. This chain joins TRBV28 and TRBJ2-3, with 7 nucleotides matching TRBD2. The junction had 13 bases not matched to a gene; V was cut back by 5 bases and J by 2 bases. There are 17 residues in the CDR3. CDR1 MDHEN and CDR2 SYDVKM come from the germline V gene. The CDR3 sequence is CASSGLGRDGHTDTQYF. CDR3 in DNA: TGTGCCAGCAGTGGGTTGGGGAGGGACGGACACACAGATACGCAGTATTTT.

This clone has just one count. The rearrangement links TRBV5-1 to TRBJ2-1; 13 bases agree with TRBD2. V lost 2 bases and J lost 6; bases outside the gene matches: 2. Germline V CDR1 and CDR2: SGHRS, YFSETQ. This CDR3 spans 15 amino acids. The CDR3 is CASSLRTSGGNEQFF. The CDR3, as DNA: TGCGCCAGCAGCTTAAGGACTAGCGGGGGCAATGAGCAGTTCTTC.

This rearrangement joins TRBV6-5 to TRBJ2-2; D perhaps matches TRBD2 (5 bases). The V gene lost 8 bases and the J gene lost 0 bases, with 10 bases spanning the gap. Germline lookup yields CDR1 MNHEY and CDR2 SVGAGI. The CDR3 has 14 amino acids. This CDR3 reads CASCSDPNTGELFF. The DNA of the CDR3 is TGTGCCAGCTGTAGCGATCCGAACACCGGGGAGCTGTTTTTT.

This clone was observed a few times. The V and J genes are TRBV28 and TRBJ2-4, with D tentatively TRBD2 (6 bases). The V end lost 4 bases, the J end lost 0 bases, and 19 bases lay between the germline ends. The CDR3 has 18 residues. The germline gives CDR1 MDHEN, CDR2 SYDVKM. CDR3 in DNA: TGTGCCAGCAGTTCCAACCCTTTAGCGGCTCTAGCCAAAAACATTCAGTACTTC. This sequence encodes CASSSNPLAALAKNIQYF.

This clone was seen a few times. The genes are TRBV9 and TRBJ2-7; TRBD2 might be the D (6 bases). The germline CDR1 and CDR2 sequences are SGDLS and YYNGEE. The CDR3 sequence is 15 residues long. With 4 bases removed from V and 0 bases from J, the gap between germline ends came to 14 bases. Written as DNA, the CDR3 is TGTGCCAGCAGCCCCCGCGGGGTAAGCTCCTACGAGCAGTACTTC. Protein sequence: CASSPRGVSSYEQYF.

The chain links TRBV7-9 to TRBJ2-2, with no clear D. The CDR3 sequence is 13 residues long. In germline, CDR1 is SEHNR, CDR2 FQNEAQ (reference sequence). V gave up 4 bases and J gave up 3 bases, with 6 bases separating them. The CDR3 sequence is CASSSGYTGELFF. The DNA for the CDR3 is TGTGCCAGCAGCTCGGGTTACACCGGGGAGCTGTTTTTT.

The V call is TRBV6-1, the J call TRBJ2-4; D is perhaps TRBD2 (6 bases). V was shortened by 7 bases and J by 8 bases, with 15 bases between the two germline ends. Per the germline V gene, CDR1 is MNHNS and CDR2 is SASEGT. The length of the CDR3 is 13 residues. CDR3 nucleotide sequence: TGTGCCAGCACTTATGGCAGGGAGGACATTCAGTACTTC. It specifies CASTYGREDIQYF.

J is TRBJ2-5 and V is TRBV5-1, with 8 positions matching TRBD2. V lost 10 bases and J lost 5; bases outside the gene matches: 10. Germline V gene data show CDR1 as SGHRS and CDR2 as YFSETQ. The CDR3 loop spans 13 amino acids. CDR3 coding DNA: TGCGCCGCCGGGGGGGGGAGAAGGGAGACCCAGTACTTC. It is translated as CAAGGGRRETQYF.

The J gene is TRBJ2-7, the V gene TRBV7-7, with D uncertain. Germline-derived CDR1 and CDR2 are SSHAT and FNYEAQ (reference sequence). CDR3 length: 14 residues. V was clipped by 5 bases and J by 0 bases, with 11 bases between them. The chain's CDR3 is CASSPSQNSYEQYF. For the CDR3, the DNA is TGTGCCAGCAGCCCCTCACAGAACTCCTACGAGCAGTACTTC.

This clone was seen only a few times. The chain's CDR3 is CASREIPGTNGQPQHF. CDR3 sequence (DNA): TGTGCCAGCAGAGAAATCCCCGGGACTAACGGTCAGCCCCAGCATTTT. The rearrangement uses TRBV2 and TRBJ1-5, with a possible D match to TRBD1 (5 bases). The CDR3 totals 16 residues. Germline loops: CDR1 SNHLY, CDR2 FYNNEI. V lost 6 bases, J lost 6 bases, and 21 bases lay in between.

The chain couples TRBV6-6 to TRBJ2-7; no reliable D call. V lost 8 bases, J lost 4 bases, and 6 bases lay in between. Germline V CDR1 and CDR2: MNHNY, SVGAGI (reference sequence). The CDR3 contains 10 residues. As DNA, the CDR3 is TGTGCCAGCGGAGAGTACGAGCAGTACTTC. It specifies CASGEYEQYF.

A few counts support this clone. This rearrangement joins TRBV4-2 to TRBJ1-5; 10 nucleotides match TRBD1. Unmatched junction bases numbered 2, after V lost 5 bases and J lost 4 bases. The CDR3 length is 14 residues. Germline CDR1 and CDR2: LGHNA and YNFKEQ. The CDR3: CASSGTGENQPQHF. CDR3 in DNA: TGTGCCAGCAGCGGGACAGGGGAAAATCAGCCCCAGCATTTT.

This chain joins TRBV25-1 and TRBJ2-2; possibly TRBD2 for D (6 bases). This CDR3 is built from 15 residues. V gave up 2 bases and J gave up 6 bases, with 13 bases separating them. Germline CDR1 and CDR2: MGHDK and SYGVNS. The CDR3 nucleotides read TGTGCCAGCAGTGAAACTAGCATCGAGGCCGGGGAGCTGTTTTTT. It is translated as CASSETSIEAGELFF. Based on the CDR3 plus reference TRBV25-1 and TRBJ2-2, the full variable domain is EADIYQTPRYLVIGTGKKITLECSQTMGHDKMYWYQQDPGMELHLIHYSYGVNSTEKGDLSSESTVSRIRTEHFPLTLESARPSHTSQYLCASSETSIEAGELFFGEGSRLTVL.

The CDR3 reads CASSGSFLNEQFF. CDR3 coding DNA: TGTGCCAGCAGCGGGAGTTTTTTAAATGAGCAGTTCTTC. J is TRBJ2-1 and V is TRBV27; weak D call: TRBD2 (6 bases). Deletions cut 6 bases from V and 7 bases from J, with 13 bases between. CDR3 size: 13 residues. The V gene's germline CDR1 is MNHEY and CDR2 SMNVEV (reference sequence).

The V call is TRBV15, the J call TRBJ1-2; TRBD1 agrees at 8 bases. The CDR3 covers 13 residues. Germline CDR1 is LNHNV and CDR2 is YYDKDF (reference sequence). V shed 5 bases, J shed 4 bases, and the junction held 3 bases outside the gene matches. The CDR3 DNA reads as TGTGCCACCAGCGCAGGGGGCGGCTATGGCTACACCTTC. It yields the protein CATSAGGGYGYTF.